The 20 T cell receptor beta chains listed next were all sequenced from one sample in a study of human T cells and chemical hapten exposure. TCRdb reanalysed the RACE reads using MiXCR and keeps one entry per CDR3 protein. The table lists 150,000 to 200,000 distinct CDR3 sequences, around a quarter of them singletons. Time point noted: patch test 3, about 24 weeks after DPC sensitization. Indicated treatment: therapeutic diphenylcyclopropenone sensitization with weekly scalp DPC. Sequencing was performed on whole blood, taken in connection with sensitization to the hapten diphenylcyclopropenone (DPC). These receptor sequences come from a woman aged 40 to 50 with alopecia areata. Some clones in this sample may be carry-over from other donors' samples.

This chain connects TRBV7-9 to TRBJ1-2; no clear D gene. With 5 bases removed from V and 1 base from J, the gap between germline ends came to 17 bases. The CDR3 totals 16 residues. Germline CDR1 is SEHNR and CDR2 is FQNEAQ (reference sequence). The CDR3 spells CASSLLREGFNYGYTF. In nucleotides, the CDR3 is TGTGCCAGCAGCCTACTCAGAGAAGGATTTAACTATGGCTACACCTTC.

In this sample, this clonotype turned up a few times. This rearrangement joins TRBV6-6 to TRBJ2-7; unclear D gene. Trimming pared 2 bases from V and 0 bases from J, leaving 8 bases between. The CDR3 runs to 14 residues. Germline V gene sequence: CDR1 MNHNY, CDR2 SVGAGI (reference sequence). The CDR3, as DNA: TGTGCCAGCAGTTACAAGGAGAGCTCCTACGAGCAGTACTTC. This gives the protein CASSYKESSYEQYF.

This clonotype has just a few counts. The V and J genes are TRBV10-3 and TRBJ1-6; D possibly corresponds to TRBD1 (5 bases). Germline lookup yields CDR1 ENHRY and CDR2 SYGVKD. The CDR3 consists of 15 residues. Trimming took off 5 bases at V and 0 bases at J, with 8 bases between the two ends. This chain's CDR3 is CAISQGLSYNSPLHF. The DNA of the CDR3 is TGTGCCATCAGTCAGGGACTCTCCTATAATTCACCCCTCCACTTT.

The rearrangement links TRBV5-4 to TRBJ2-7; perhaps TRBD2 as D (5 bases). Trimming removed 4 bases at V and 5 bases at J, with 16 bases between. Germline CDR1 is SGHNT and CDR2 is YYREEE (reference sequence). The CDR3 covers 14 residues. CDR3 region: CASSLGPSPDEQYF. The CDR3 DNA sequence: TGTGCCAGCAGCCTCGGACCTAGCCCCGACGAGCAGTACTTC.

This clonotype was picked up a small number of times. The chain joins TRBV29-1 to TRBJ2-3; D perhaps matches TRBD1 (5 bases). CDR1 SQVTM and CDR2 ANQGSEA come from the germline V gene. This CDR3 spans 17 amino acids. The germline V and J ends were trimmed by 0 bases and 1 base, with 17 bases remaining between them. The CDR3 sequence is CSVEEDTGFYGTDTQYF. The CDR3 DNA reads TGCAGCGTTGAAGAGGATACAGGTTTCTATGGCACAGATACGCAGTATTTT.

The chain's CDR3 is CASSSAGTGGHETQYF. The CDR3 DNA reads as TGCGCCAGCAGCTCAGCCGGGACAGGGGGCCATGAGACCCAGTACTTC. J is TRBJ2-5 and V is TRBV5-1, with 12 nucleotides matching TRBD1. Trimming took 3 bases from V and 5 from J; bases not matched to a gene: 8. The CDR3 totals 16 residues. Germline V lookup: CDR1 SGHRS, CDR2 YFSETQ.

This clonotype turned up a few times. The genes are TRBV5-1 and TRBJ2-5; 8 positions agree with TRBD1. V shed 2 bases, J shed 1 base, and the junction held 1 base outside the gene matches. In germline, CDR1 is SGHRS, CDR2 YFSETQ. CDR3 length equals 14 residues. CDR3: CASSFGQGQETQYF. As DNA, the CDR3 is TGCGCCAGCAGCTTTGGACAGGGCCAAGAGACCCAGTACTTC. Using reference TRBV5-1 and TRBJ2-5 for the parts outside the CDR3, the full variable domain is KAGVTQTPRYLIKTRGQQVTLSCSPISGHRSVSWYQQTPGQGLQFLFEYFSETQRNKGNFPGRFSGRQFSNSRSEMNVSTLELGDSALYLCASSFGQGQETQYFGPGTRLLVL.

This rearrangement joins TRBV7-3 to TRBJ2-2; D is undetermined. The CDR3 runs to 14 residues. The V end lost 2 bases, the J end lost 1 base, and 5 bases lay between the germline ends. CDR1 is SGHTA, CDR2 FQGTGA, per germline. The CDR3 is CASSLDMNTGELFF. CDR3 bases: TGTGCCAGCAGCTTAGATATGAACACCGGGGAGCTGTTTTTT.

Comments on this clonotype: A much larger clonotype is one base distant, so this may be a read error. The chain couples TRBV2 to TRBJ2-7, with TRBD2 identical over 9 bases. The CDR3 loop spans 14 amino acids. CDR1 SNHLY and CDR2 FYNNEI come from the germline V gene. The chain's CDR3 is CASILAGVTYEQCF. In DNA, the CDR3 is TGTGCCAGCATTTTAGCGGGAGTCACCTACGAGCAGTGCTTC.

In this sample, this clonotype turned up many times. The rearrangement links TRBV9 to TRBJ2-2; no clear D gene. Germline V gene data show CDR1 as SGDLS and CDR2 as YYNGEE. V was clipped by 3 bases and J by 3 bases, with 6 bases between them. The CDR3 loop spans 13 amino acids. CDR3: CASSGRYTGELFF. For the CDR3, the DNA is TGTGCCAGCAGCGGTAGATACACCGGGGAGCTGTTTTTT.

The V gene is TRBV6-6, the J gene TRBJ2-5; D is perhaps TRBD1 or TRBD2 (6 bases each). CDR3 length: 12 residues. Trimming shortened V by 6 bases and J by 4 bases, and 9 bases separated the two germline ends. In germline, CDR1 is MNHNY, CDR2 SVGAGI (reference sequence). CDR3 protein: CASSRGRETQYF. CDR3 in DNA: TGTGCCAGCAGCCGGGGGCGAGAGACCCAGTACTTC.

This clonotype was detected a few times. The V gene is TRBV18, the J gene TRBJ2-7; TRBD1 might be the D (9 bases). Trimming removed 5 bases at V and 3 bases at J, with 17 bases between. Germline-derived CDR1 and CDR2 are KGHSH and LQKENI. CDR3 length: 15 amino acids. DNA for the CDR3: TGTGCCAGCTCAGCCGGGACAGGGACTAGCTACGAGCAGTACTTC. Amino acid sequence: CASSAGTGTSYEQYF.

This clonotype was recorded a few times. V gene TRBV20-1 combines with J gene TRBJ2-7, with 8 bases identical to TRBD1. V shed 5 bases, J shed 4 bases, and the junction held 4 bases outside the gene matches. This CDR3 is 12 amino acids long. The germline V gene has CDR1 DFQATT and CDR2 SNEGSKA (reference sequence). In DNA form, the CDR3 reads TGCAGTGCTCCGGGACAGGAGTACGAGCAGTACTTC. Protein product: CSAPGQEYEQYF.

This clonotype was seen a few times. CDR3 DNA: TGTGCCTGGTATACCTACACTGAAGCTTTCTTT. Protein product: CAWYTYTEAFF. V usage is TRBV30 and J usage is TRBJ1-1; D gene unclear. Germline V gene lookup returns CDR1 GTSNPN and CDR2 SVGIG (reference sequence). The V end was cut by 5 bases, the J end by 3 bases, with 7 bases between. The CDR3 runs to 11 residues. The whole variable domain, filled in from reference TRBV30 and TRBJ1-1, reads SQTIHQWPATLVQPVGSPLSLECTVEGTSNPNLYWYRQAAGRGLQLLFYSVGIGQISSEVPQNLSASRPQDRQFILSSKKLLLSDSGFYLCAWYTYTEAFFGQGTRLTVV.

In this sample, this clonotype turned up a few times. This chain joins TRBV28 and TRBJ2-7, with D perhaps TRBD2 (5 bases). CDR3 length: 16 amino acids. V dropped 2 bases and J dropped 0 bases, with 14 bases sitting between them. CDR1 and CDR2 from the germline V gene are MDHEN and SYDVKM. Written as DNA, the CDR3 is TGTGCCAGCAGTTTAGGGAGTAGCCCGGCCTCCTACGAGCAGTACTTC. Its protein product is CASSLGSSPASYEQYF.

Only a few counts were recorded for this clonotype. The V gene is TRBV24-1, the J gene TRBJ2-3; D could derive from TRBD1 or TRBD2 (6 bases each). This CDR3 comprises 13 residues. Germline V gives CDR1 KGHDR, CDR2 SFDVKD. V lost 6 bases and J 5 bases, leaving 11 bases between the germline ends. The CDR3 DNA is TGTGCCACCAGTTGGGGGGCTGGAGATACGCAGTATTTT. Its protein product is CATSWGAGDTQYF.

Here the CDR3 DNA reads TGTGCCAGCAGTCCCCTCTCTAGCGCTCCCTACAATGAGCAGTTCTTC. Translating gives CASSPLSSAPYNEQFF. This chain uses TRBV28 with TRBJ2-1; TRBD2 might be the D (6 bases). V lost 5 bases and J 2 bases, leaving 16 bases between the germline ends. Germline V gives CDR1 MDHEN, CDR2 SYDVKM. The CDR3 contains 16 residues.

This clonotype was counted a few times. This chain connects TRBV29-1 to TRBJ2-7; D unclear. V lost 5 bases and J 2 bases, leaving 13 bases between the germline ends. CDR1 and CDR2 from the germline V gene are SQVTM and ANQGSEA. This CDR3 region has 13 residues. As DNA, the CDR3 is TGCAGCGTTTGGGTAGGAAGCCCCTACGAGCAGTACTTC. Translation gives CSVWVGSPYEQYF.

This clonotype was detected a few times. This chain uses TRBV29-1 with TRBJ2-7, with TRBD2 as a possible D gene (6 bases). CDR3 length: 14 amino acids. V gave up 3 bases and J gave up 6 bases, with 18 bases separating them. Looked up from germline, CDR1 is SQVTM and CDR2 is ANQGSEA. CDR3 nucleotide sequence: TGCAGCGTTGACGGGGGACGGATACCTTCCGAGCAGTACTTC. Translating it yields CSVDGGRIPSEQYF.

This clonotype was detected many times. V gene TRBV7-9 combines with J gene TRBJ2-5; D not certain. The germline gives CDR1 SEHNR, CDR2 FQNEAQ (reference sequence). Trimming removed 6 bases at V and 5 bases at J, with 16 bases between. This CDR3 is 14 amino acids long. CDR3: CASSVDGSLETQYF. Written as DNA, the CDR3 is TGTGCCAGCAGTGTCGACGGGTCCTTGGAGACCCAGTACTTC.